This passage covers 11 T cell receptor beta chains from one sample sequenced in a study of blood T cell repertoires in COVID-19. Repertoires were generated with immunoSEQ multiplex PCR, while TCRdb's copy carries only in-frame clones and drops some. The sample includes 250,000 to 300,000 clones, roughly nine tenths seen only once; the top ten take approximately 12%. The sample consisted of peripheral blood. Source of these receptors: a woman in her 30s with COVID-19, enrolled during active disease.

The chain couples TRBV11-2 to TRBJ2-1, with 12 bases matching TRBD2. Germline values: CDR1 SGHAT, CDR2 FQNNGV. Losses at the gene ends were 0 bases for V and 4 bases for J; bases not matched to a gene: 4. This CDR3 is 17 amino acids long. This chain's CDR3 is CASSLEASGGAYNEQFF. The CDR3 region has the DNA TGTGCCAGCAGCTTAGAGGCTAGCGGGGGGGCTTACAATGAGCAGTTCTTC.

The chain employs TRBV5-1 and TRBJ2-1; 10 nucleotides line up with TRBD2. Germline values: CDR1 SGHRS, CDR2 YFSETQ. J was trimmed by 8 bases and V by 0 bases; bases with no gene match: 5. The CDR3 runs 15 residues. The CDR3 DNA follows: TGCGCCAGCAGCTTGGAGGGTCTAGCGGGGGATGAGCAGTTCTTC. Encoded protein: CASSLEGLAGDEQFF.

The chain carries TRBV7-9 and TRBJ1-4; D remains unclear. Trimming took 1 base from V and 8 from J, leaving 14 bases between them. From germline, CDR1 is SEHNR and CDR2 FQNEAQ (reference sequence). The CDR3 spans 15 residues. DNA of the CDR3: TGTGCCAGCAGCTTAGGTGTCCCTTCGAGGGAAAAACTGTTTTTT. Its translation is CASSLGVPSREKLFF.

The rearrangement uses TRBV2 and TRBJ2-7; D is undetermined. Trimming cost V 10 bases and J 1 base, with 17 bases left between them. Germline assignment: CDR1 SNHLY and CDR2 FYNNEI. The CDR3 covers 14 residues. The CDR3 region has the DNA TGTGCCACCCGAGGTGATCGGTTTTCCTACGAGCAGTACTTC. Amino acids: CATRGDRFSYEQYF. The full variable domain, rest sourced from reference TRBV2 and TRBJ2-7, is EPEVTQTPSHQVTQMGQEVILRCVPISNHLYFYWYRQILGQKVEFLVSFYNNEISEKSEIFDDQFSVERPDGSNFTLKIRSTKLEDSAMYFCATRGDRFSYEQYFGPGTRLTVT.

The J gene is TRBJ1-1, the V gene TRBV19; D unclear. Germline CDR1 is LNHDA and CDR2 is SQIVND (reference sequence). This CDR3 has 14 amino acids. V was cut by 0 bases and J by 3 bases, with 8 bases left in between. The CDR3 DNA sequence: TGTGCCAGTAGTATAGATATCGGGGACACTGAAGCTTTCTTT. Translation: CASSIDIGDTEAFF.

The chain joins TRBV7-7 to TRBJ2-5, with 11 bases that match TRBD2. The CDR3 has 16 residues. Per the germline V gene, CDR1 is SSHAT and CDR2 is FNYEAQ (reference sequence). The ends lost 1 base at V and 2 bases at J; junction bases unmatched: 3. DNA of the CDR3: TGTGCCAGCAGCTTAGTCCTAGCGGGGGGACAAGAGACCCAGTACTTC. It encodes CASSLVLAGGQETQYF.

The chain combines TRBV25-1 with TRBJ1-1, with D possibly being TRBD1 (5 bases). This CDR3 contains 15 residues. V was trimmed by 2 bases and J by 8 bases, leaving 18 bases between them. The germline gives CDR1 MGHDK, CDR2 SYGVNS. The CDR3 nucleotides read TGTGCCAGCAGTGAACTTCAGGGTAATCGCGGAGAAGCTTTCTTT. Translating gives CASSELQGNRGEAFF.

The chain uses TRBV6-5 and TRBJ2-5; 7 bases are a match to TRBD1. The ends lost 6 bases at V and 4 bases at J; junction bases unmatched: 11. The germline CDR1 and CDR2 sequences are MNHEY and SVGAGI. There are 15 residues in the CDR3. CDR3 protein: CASSKAQGIGETQYF. The DNA for the CDR3 is TGTGCCAGCAGCAAAGCACAGGGGATTGGAGAGACCCAGTACTTC.

The chain's CDR3 is CASRPGLTYEQYF. CDR3 in DNA: TGTGCCAGCAGACCCGGACTAACCTACGAGCAGTACTTC. This chain links TRBV27 with TRBJ2-7; D might be TRBD2 (6 bases). The CDR3 extends over 13 amino acids. V was cut by 6 bases and J by 2 bases, with 11 bases left in between. From germline, CDR1 is MNHEY and CDR2 SMNVEV (reference sequence).

This chain links TRBV7-9 with TRBJ2-5; D gene ambiguous. The CDR3 loop spans 13 amino acids. V lost 0 bases, J lost 5 bases, and 7 bases lay in between. The V gene's germline CDR1 is SEHNR and CDR2 FQNEAQ (reference sequence). In DNA, the CDR3 is TGTGCCAGCAGCTTAGCTTCCCTGGAGACCCAGTACTTC. Translated: CASSLASLETQYF.

This clone was observed a single time. The V call is TRBV4-1, the J call TRBJ2-2; TRBD2 might be the D (5 bases). The CDR3 loop spans 15 amino acids. Per the germline V gene, CDR1 is MGHRA and CDR2 is YSYEKL. V dropped 0 bases and J dropped 3 bases, with 8 bases sitting between them. The chain's CDR3 is CASSQEGGYTGELFF. CDR3 nucleotide sequence: TGCGCCAGCAGCCAAGAGGGCGGGTACACCGGGGAGCTGTTTTTT.